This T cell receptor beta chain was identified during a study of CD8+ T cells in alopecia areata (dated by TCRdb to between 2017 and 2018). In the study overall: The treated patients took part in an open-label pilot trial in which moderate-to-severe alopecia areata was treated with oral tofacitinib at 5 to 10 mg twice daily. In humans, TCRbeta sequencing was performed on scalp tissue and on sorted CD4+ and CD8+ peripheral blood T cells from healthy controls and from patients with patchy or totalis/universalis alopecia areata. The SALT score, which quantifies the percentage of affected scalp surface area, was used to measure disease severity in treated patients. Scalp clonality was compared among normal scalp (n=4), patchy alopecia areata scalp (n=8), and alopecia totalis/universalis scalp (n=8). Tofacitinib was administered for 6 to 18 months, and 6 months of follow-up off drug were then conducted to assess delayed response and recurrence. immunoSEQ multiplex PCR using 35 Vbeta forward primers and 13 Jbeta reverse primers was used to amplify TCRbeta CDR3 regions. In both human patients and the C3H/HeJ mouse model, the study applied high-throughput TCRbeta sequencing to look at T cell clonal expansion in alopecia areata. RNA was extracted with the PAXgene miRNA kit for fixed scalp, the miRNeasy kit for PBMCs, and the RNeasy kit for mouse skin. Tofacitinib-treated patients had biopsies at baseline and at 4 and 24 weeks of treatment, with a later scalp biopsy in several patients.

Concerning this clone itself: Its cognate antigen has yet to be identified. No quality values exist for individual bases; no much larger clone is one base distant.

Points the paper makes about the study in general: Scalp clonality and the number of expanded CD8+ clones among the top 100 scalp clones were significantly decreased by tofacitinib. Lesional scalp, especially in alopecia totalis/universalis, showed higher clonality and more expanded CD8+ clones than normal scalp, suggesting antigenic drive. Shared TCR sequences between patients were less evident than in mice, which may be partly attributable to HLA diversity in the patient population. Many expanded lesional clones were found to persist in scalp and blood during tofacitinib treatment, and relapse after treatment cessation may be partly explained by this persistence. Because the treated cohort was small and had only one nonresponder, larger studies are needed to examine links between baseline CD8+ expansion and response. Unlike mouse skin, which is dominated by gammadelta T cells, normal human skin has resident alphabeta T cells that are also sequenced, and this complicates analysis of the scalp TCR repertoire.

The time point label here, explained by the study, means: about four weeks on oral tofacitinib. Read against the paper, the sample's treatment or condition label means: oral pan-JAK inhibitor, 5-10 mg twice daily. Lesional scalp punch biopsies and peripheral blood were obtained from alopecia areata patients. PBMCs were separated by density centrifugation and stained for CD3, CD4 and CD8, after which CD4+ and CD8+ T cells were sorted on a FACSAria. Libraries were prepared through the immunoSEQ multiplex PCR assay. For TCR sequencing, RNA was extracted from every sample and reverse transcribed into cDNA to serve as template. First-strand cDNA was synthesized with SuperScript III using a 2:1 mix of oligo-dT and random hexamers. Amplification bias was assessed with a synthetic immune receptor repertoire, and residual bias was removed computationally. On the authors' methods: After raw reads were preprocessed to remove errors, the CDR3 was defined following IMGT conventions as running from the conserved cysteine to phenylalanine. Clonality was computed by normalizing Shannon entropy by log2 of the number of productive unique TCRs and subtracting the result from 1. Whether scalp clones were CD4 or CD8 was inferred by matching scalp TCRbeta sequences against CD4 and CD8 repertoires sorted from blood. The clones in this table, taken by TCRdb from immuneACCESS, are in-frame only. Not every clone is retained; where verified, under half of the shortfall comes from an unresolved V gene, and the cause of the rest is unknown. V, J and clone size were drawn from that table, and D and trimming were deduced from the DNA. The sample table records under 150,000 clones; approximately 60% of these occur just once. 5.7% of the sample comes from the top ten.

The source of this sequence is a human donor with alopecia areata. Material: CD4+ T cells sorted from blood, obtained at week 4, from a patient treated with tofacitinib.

In nucleotide form, the sequence is TGTGCCAGCAGCTTGGTAGGGAGCAGGGGCTACACCTTC. The translation is CASSLVGSRGYTF. The rearrangement joined TRBV5-4 to TRBJ1-2; too little of a D gene remains to name it. Including cysteine and phenylalanine, the CDR3 has 13 amino acids. CDR3 DNA is the only sequence kept; it has 39 bases, read in frame from the first base. V is clipped by 0 bases and J by 8 bases, and the sequence between their germline boundaries is 11 bases long. The germline V gene encodes CDR1 SGHNT and CDR2 YYREEE (reference sequence).